The 18 T cell receptor beta chains below all came from one sample that was sequenced in a study of blood T cell repertoires in COVID-19. Using immunoSEQ multiplex PCR, the repertoire was profiled, and TCRdb retains in-frame clones only, with some absent. The sample shows about 40,000 clones, approximately 81% of them seen only once. The sample taken for sequencing was peripheral blood. The receptors come from a human donor in a cohort sampled during active COVID-19.

The table lists this clone with a count of one. The chain uses TRBV5-8 and TRBJ2-3, with 12 positions matching TRBD2. This CDR3 is 16 amino acids long. The germline gives CDR1 SGHTS, CDR2 YDEGEE. V shed 4 bases and J 0 bases; nucleotides not matched to a gene: 3. The CDR3 spells CASSPGTSGSTDTQYF. For the CDR3, the DNA is TGTGCCAGCAGCCCCGGGACTAGCGGGAGCACAGATACGCAGTATTTT.

This clone has a single count. This sequence joins TRBV5-1 and TRBJ1-1; perhaps TRBD1 as D (5 bases). The CDR3 extends over 14 amino acids. The V and J ends lost 4 bases and 2 bases respectively, with 12 bases between them. The germline V gene has CDR1 SGHRS and CDR2 YFSETQ. CDR3 sequence reads: CASSTTATNTEAFF. The DNA for the CDR3 is TGCGCCAGCAGCACGACAGCTACTAACACTGAAGCTTTCTTT.

The chain carries TRBV19 and TRBJ2-2; TRBD1 matches at 10 bases. V shed 5 bases, J shed 4 bases, and the junction held 16 bases outside the gene matches. The CDR3 runs 19 residues. Germline values: CDR1 LNHDA, CDR2 SQIVND (reference sequence). The CDR3 reads CASSPRPGQGSRRTGELFF. In DNA form, the CDR3 reads TGTGCCAGTAGTCCCCGACCGGGACAGGGGTCGCGGCGCACCGGGGAGCTGTTTTTT.

This rearrangement joins TRBV10-3 to TRBJ2-1; tentative D call: TRBD2 (7 bases). Trimming took 4 bases from V and 3 from J, leaving 16 bases between them. Per the germline V gene, CDR1 is ENHRY and CDR2 is SYGVKD. This CDR3 has 16 residues. The CDR3 coding sequence is TGTGCCATCAGTGGTGGGGGGGCCAACCTCTACAATGAGCAGTTCTTC. This translates into CAISGGGANLYNEQFF.

In the case of this clone: At one end the junction does not follow the germline gene, possibly because of a read error. Other nucleotide sequences in the sample specify the same CDR3. The chain employs TRBV5-1 and TRBJ2-7; TRBD2 aligns across 7 bases. The CDR3 runs to 12 residues. Germline V gene lookup returns CDR1 SGHRS and CDR2 YFSETQ. The CDR3 DNA follows: TGCGCCAGTAGCTGGGAGGGTAGCGAGCAGTACTTC. This sequence encodes CASSWEGSEQYF.

The chain couples TRBV11-2 to TRBJ1-1, with unresolved D. V was cut by 3 bases and J by 7 bases, with 9 bases left in between. CDR3 length equals 12 residues. Looked up from germline, CDR1 is SGHAT and CDR2 is FQNNGV. CDR3: CASSLFPFEAFF. The CDR3 DNA reads TGTGCCAGCAGCTTGTTTCCCTTTGAAGCTTTCTTT.

This clone was observed a single time. The chain couples TRBV14 to TRBJ1-3; 10 bases fit TRBD1. The V gene's germline CDR1 is SGHDN and CDR2 FVKESK. V was clipped by 0 bases and J by 4 bases; unmatched bases: 21. CDR3 length: 22 amino acids. The CDR3 DNA sequence: TGTGCCAGCAGCCAAGATCTGTCGGGGGGACAGGGGTTCTCCTTCGGCGGAAACACCATATATTTT. Translating it yields CASSQDLSGGQGFSFGGNTIYF.

On this clone itself: Other nucleotide sequences from this sample produce the same CDR3. The J gene is TRBJ2-2, the V gene TRBV19, with D possibly being TRBD2 (7 bases). CDR1 is LNHDA, CDR2 SQIVND, per germline (reference sequence). This CDR3 contains 16 residues. Trimming removed 4 bases from V and 4 bases from J, with 16 bases in between. In DNA, the CDR3 is TGTGCCAGTAGTAGGGTCGGGGGGCGAGGCACCGGGGAGCTGTTTTTT. Its protein is CASSRVGGRGTGELFF.

The rearrangement uses TRBV6-5 and TRBJ1-1; a weak D match, TRBD1 (6 bases). The ends were cut back, 0 bases at V and 0 bases at J, with 11 bases in the middle. This CDR3 has 16 amino acids. Per the germline V gene, CDR1 is MNHEY and CDR2 is SVGAGI. The CDR3, as DNA: TGTGCCAGCAGTTACTCCATGGCAGGGGTGAACACTGAAGCTTTCTTT. Protein product: CASSYSMAGVNTEAFF.

The sample holds a few counts of this clone. The rearrangement uses TRBV11-2 and TRBJ1-2; the D gene is possibly TRBD1 (5 bases). CDR3 length: 13 residues. Looked up from germline, CDR1 is SGHAT and CDR2 is FQNNGV. V gave up 1 base and J gave up 4 bases, with 7 bases separating them. CDR3 bases: TGTGCCAGCAGCTTAGCTCAGGGCTATGGCTACACCTTC. Translating it yields CASSLAQGYGYTF.

This clone has only a few counts. The V gene is TRBV9, the J gene TRBJ2-2, with 9 bases identical to TRBD1. Germline V CDR1 and CDR2: SGDLS, YYNGEE. The junction had 1 base not matched to a gene; V was cut back by 3 bases and J by 4 bases. The CDR3 is 14 amino acids. The CDR3: CASSATGGTGELFF. CDR3 in DNA: TGTGCCAGCAGCGCGACAGGGGGCACCGGGGAGCTGTTTTTT.

V gene TRBV19 combines with J gene TRBJ1-5; D unclear. Germline V gene data show CDR1 as LNHDA and CDR2 as SQIVND (reference sequence). Trimming removed 4 bases at V and 2 bases at J, with 15 bases between. The CDR3 is 16 residues long. The CDR3 region has the DNA TGTGCCAGTAGTAGTCCCTCCCGCGGGGGCAATCAGCCCCAGCATTTT. Protein product: CASSSPSRGGNQPQHF.

V gene TRBV3-1 (or the pseudogene TRBV3-2) combines with J gene TRBJ1-3, with 8 positions matching TRBD1. Germline V gene lookup returns CDR1 LGHDT and CDR2 YNNKEL (reference sequence). This CDR3 spans 19 amino acids. The V gene end was trimmed by 0 bases and the J gene end by 3 bases; junction bases not matched to a gene: 13. CDR3 nucleotide sequence: TGTGCCAGCAGCCAAGAAAGTGCAGGGGGCGCTTACAGTGGAAACACCATATATTTT. It yields the protein CASSQESAGGAYSGNTIYF.

The genes are TRBV6-5 and TRBJ1-4; D not resolved. CDR3 length: 13 amino acids. CDR1 MNHEY and CDR2 SVGAGI come from the germline V gene. V lost 6 bases to trimming and J lost 2 bases, with 7 bases between them. The CDR3 DNA sequence: TGTGCCAGCAGCGGGTGGACTAATGAAAAACTGTTTTTT. Its translation: CASSGWTNEKLFF.

V usage is TRBV27 and J usage is TRBJ1-6; TRBD1 matches 7 bases. V gave up 6 bases and J gave up 15 bases; unmatched junction bases: 14. Germline V CDR1 and CDR2: MNHEY, SMNVEV (reference sequence). The CDR3 is 14 amino acids. The CDR3 DNA follows: TGTGCCAGCAGCTCACAGGGGCCCAACAGGGGCCTCCACTTT. This sequence encodes CASSSQGPNRGLHF.

The V and J genes are TRBV7-9 and TRBJ1-4; 10 nucleotides line up with TRBD1. The CDR3 totals 17 residues. Losses at the gene ends were 1 base for V and 2 bases for J; bases not matched to a gene: 4. CDR1 is SEHNR and CDR2 is FQNEAQ in the germline V gene (reference sequence). The CDR3 is CASSLGQGAPTNEKLFF. CDR3 bases: TGTGCCAGCAGCTTAGGACAGGGGGCGCCGACTAATGAAAAACTGTTTTTT.

The chain uses TRBV6-5 and TRBJ1-1; D ambiguous. Looked up from germline, CDR1 is MNHEY and CDR2 is SVGAGI. V was clipped by 6 bases and J by 6 bases, with 20 bases between them. The CDR3 is 15 amino acids. Here the CDR3 DNA reads TGTGCCAGCAGGGTCGCCGACATATCCCCTCCTGAAGCTTTCTTT. Translating it yields CASRVADISPPEAFF.

Points on this clone: A much bigger clone sits one base away, suggesting this may be a read error. Different DNA sequences within this sample yield the same CDR3. This rearrangement joins TRBV18 to TRBJ1-2; D is unresolved. The CDR3 runs to 13 residues. Germline assignment: CDR1 KGHSH and CDR2 LQKENI. This CDR3 reads CASSPPSNYGYTF. As DNA, the CDR3 is TGTGCCAGCTCACCCCCCTCCAACTATGGCTACACCTTT.